This entry is about one T cell receptor (beta chain). Its antigen remains undetermined. Base-call qualities are not available, and no considerably larger clone is one nucleotide away. The source of the sample is a study of cytomegalovirus exposure and HLA in healthy donors (dated by TCRdb to about 2017). Some background on the complete study: In an earlier analysis of about 560 of the donors, around 300 Gb of sequence data and 90 million to 120 million unique TCR beta sequences from some 170 million T cells were reported. Roughly 300 gigabases of sequencing data and approximately 85 million unique TCR sequences were included in an early release covering over 600 HLA-typed donors. Of the 350 to 400 genotyped donors, approximately 80% fell in the genetic ancestry cluster associated with self-reported Caucasian donors. The study was designed to test whether signatures of past pathogen exposure could be identified by cataloging public T cell receptors. The study profiled the T cell repertoires of under 700 subjects by immunosequencing and related them to cytomegalovirus serostatus. Along with the roughly 670-subject first cohort, a separate validation cohort of 120 different subjects was used. The study combined high-throughput TCR immunosequencing, statistical association of individual TCRs with disease status, and machine learning to predict cytomegalovirus infection status. A later analysis re-analyzed previously published TCR beta repertoires from 660 or so donors and added high-resolution HLA genotyping to study TCR occurrence patterns. Rather than using new phenotypic data, the later analysis identified candidate immune exposures from TCR beta sequences and from how often those sequences occurred across donors. To decide whether each TCR beta V gene segment behaved as functional or pseudogenic, an earlier analysis of approximately 600 of the donors relied on high-throughput TCR beta sequencing. Alongside the repertoire data, information on donor age, sex, ethnicity and CMV serostatus was compiled. A later genetic analysis took genome-wide SNP genotypes for about three fifths of the 666 donors and used that subset as a discovery cohort. Every discovery cohort repertoire had been produced on one sequencing platform. HLA typing covered class I and class II loci at four-digit resolution. Typing coverage differed by locus: A, B, C, DRB1 and DQB1 were typed in roughly 620-640 donors, DQA1 in 500 to 550, DPA1 in 600 to 610, and DPB1 in 450 to 490. Because of strong linkage in the cohort, roughly five DR-DQ haplotypes were treated as single units for association and clustering. Among over 350 genotyped donors of the cohort, an average of around 240,000 unique TCR beta nucleotide sequences were sequenced per donor, approximately 20% of them non-productive. Overall study outcomes, separate from this receptor: An association between a missense DCLRE1C variant and V-gene and J-gene trimming of TCR beta chains was found in a later genetic analysis and replicated in an independent cohort. Most TCR sequences were observed very rarely across donors, whereas some public TCRs were present in many individuals. The sequencing pipeline was judged likely to have produced a cluster of highly shared sequence variants as a technical artifact. A few of the identified cytomegalovirus-associated TCR beta chains were confirmed in vitro to be specific for cytomegalovirus antigens. The presence/absence analyses assumed that sequencing depth was roughly uniform across donors, and that assumption may not be true. Some IMGT-functional V segments, including TRBV6-2 and TRBV6-3, could not be distinguished by the 87-base-pair reads and were therefore excluded. Compared with the roughly 720-donor mean, donors in an Asian-associated ancestry cluster had fewer N-insertions in productive TCRs, according to a later genetic analysis. In the study, approximately 160 TCR beta chains were listed as associated with cytomegalovirus. Most CMV-associated TCR beta chains appeared to be HLA-restricted in a later analysis, and the HLA associations seemed to be driven largely by CMV exposure. When HLA alleles, especially DR and DQ, strongly co-occurred, TCR associations were difficult to assign to individual alleles. In both the original and validation cohorts, the classifier was reported to diagnose cytomegalovirus status with high specificity and sensitivity. This cohort had only TCR beta chains sequenced, and the lack of alpha or paired-chain data limited which features could be detected. It was suggested by the authors that the approach could potentially be generalized to other disease states and immunological phenotypes. Because some donors lacked HLA typing at each locus, the association tests relied only on the typed subset. Specific HLA alleles were associated with 15,000 to 20,000 TCR beta sequences at a false discovery rate of 0.05 in a later analysis. In an earlier analysis of 587 of the donors, most TCR beta V segments were observed in productive rearrangements about 87% or about 30% of the time, broadly matching IMGT annotations. Linkage disequilibrium might explain the correlated functional status among segregating V segments, but an unknown experimental factor could not be ruled out. According to a later analysis, parvovirus B19, influenza, CMV and Epstein-Barr virus appeared linked to several top co-occurrence clusters. For the cohort, immune exposure information was limited to CMV serostatus. Around 16 rarely observed V segments, including chromosome 9 orphons, were excluded from the earlier analysis of just under 600 of the donors because counts were too low. In a later analysis, HLA-associated TCR beta chains showed more clonal expansion and lower generation probabilities than non-associated chains that were equally common. A later analysis found that TCR association rates varied across HLA loci, with DRB1 alleles showing the most associated TCRs and HLA-C alleles the fewest. A further reported finding was that TCR beta sequences accurately predicted the HLA-A and HLA-B alleles for most subjects in the first cohort.

The cohort consisted of 650 to 700 healthy bone marrow donors. All cohort members were sampled while nominally healthy, although unrecorded immune exposures were likely present. The donor tested CMV seropositive and was one of the 289 seropositive cohort members. Every donor gave a peripheral blood sample, and the peripheral blood mononuclear cells from that sample were used for TCR beta sequencing. The Qiagen DNeasy Blood Extraction Kit was used to extract genomic DNA from the blood cell samples. The germline V gene (reference sequence) specifies MNHNY as CDR1 and SVGAGI as CDR2. Trimming costs V 6 bases and J 1 base, and their ends lie 9 bases apart. The CDR3 contains 13 residues, cysteine and phenylalanine counted. The read is trimmed to its CDR3 DNA, 39 bases read in frame from base 1. The library was generated by the immunoSEQ multiplex PCR assay. The multiplex PCR relied on a mix of 60 forward primers for TCR Vbeta segments and 13 reverse primers for TCR Jbeta segments. The CDR3 region of rearranged TCR beta genes was amplified from genomic DNA by a multiplex PCR assay. On the Illumina HiSeq System, the amplified TCR beta libraries were sequenced as 87-base-pair reads. The authors' analysis ran thus. A later analysis tallied about 77 million unique TCR beta chains across the 700 or so repertoires, and around 12 million of those chains were shared by two or more donors. A nearest-neighbor algorithm error-corrected the raw reads and collapsed the reads into unique sequences, merging closely related sequences to remove PCR and sequencing errors. Alignment of CDR3 sequences to IMGT reference sequences was used to assign V, D and J gene segments. For a sequence to be retained, a match of at least six nucleotides was required to both a V gene segment and a J gene segment. A rearrangement counted as productive if the CDR3 had no stop codons and remained in frame with V and J, and every other rearrangement counted as non-productive. Following IMGT convention, CDR3 was defined as the stretch from the second conserved V-encoded cysteine up to the conserved J-encoded phenylalanine. The earlier analysis of 550 to 650 of the donors excluded any sequence lacking an unambiguous match to a single V gene segment. In an earlier analysis of more than 500 of the donors, a V segment was called functional when productive rearrangements were above 56.7%, and segregating when the standard deviation between donors exceeded 5%. To diagnose cytomegalovirus status from the catalog of TCR beta chain sequences, a statistical classification framework was built. V and J gene assignment, in a later analysis, came from comparing TCR nucleotide sequences with IMGT/GENE-DB human TR gene sequences. A later analysis assigned CDR3 sequences and most-parsimonious VDJ recombination scenarios with the TCRdist pipeline. A later analysis defined each TCR beta chain by its CDR3 amino acid sequence plus V-gene family, and excluded reads lacking a unique V-gene family. To address suspected cross-contamination and a sequencing artifact, a later analysis removed 592 highly shared, low-generation-probability nucleotide sequences. In a later analysis, a clonal expansion index for each public chain was calculated from normalized within-repertoire ranks of inferred template counts. Generation probabilities in a later analysis came from a VDJ recombination model fitted to out-of-frame rearrangements, and those results were checked against IGoR. In a later analysis, TCR-TCR, TCR-HLA and TCR-CMV co-occurrence was scored with hypergeometric tests, and a repertoire-size bias correction was applied to TCR pairs. In a later analysis, false discovery rates were estimated by permuting HLA or CMV assignments 20 times. In a later analysis, co-occurring TCRs were grouped using DBSCAN, and TCRdist sequence similarity was added for clustering within HLA-allele-positive subsets. For co-occurrence clustering, repertoires with fewer than 30,000 or more than 120,000 public chains were excluded, along with several repertoires with anomalous nucleotide sharing. TCRdb re-hosts the immuneACCESS table, in-frame sequences only. Its copies lack some clones; in the studies checked, an unresolved V gene accounts for under half of them, and the cause for the rest is not known. The D gene and trimming were derived from the DNA, and the V and J assignments and clone size from that table. The sample contains some 130,000 clones, 70% of them found a single time. The ten biggest clones cover roughly 2% of the sample.

The sequenced sample consisted of PBMCs. The rearrangement combines TRBV6-6 with TRBJ1-1; the D gene is possibly TRBD1, with 5 bases matching. The TCR sequence derives from a woman aged 55 to 70 in good health and CMV-seropositive. The DNA sequence is given as TGTGCCAGCAGATTCGGACAGAACACTGAAGCTTTCTTT. Translated, it reads CASRFGQNTEAFF.